These 19 T cell receptor beta chains came from one sample sequenced in a study of blood T cell repertoires in COVID-19. Clones were read by immunoSEQ multiplex PCR, and TCRdb kept only the in-frame ones, dropping some. Here the sample spans about 99,000 clones, 80% to 90% being singletons. What was sequenced was peripheral blood. The receptors come from a human donor in a cohort sampled during active COVID-19.

The CDR3 sequence is CATSDLIVDEQFF. The CDR3 coding sequence is TGTGCCACCAGTGATTTAATAGTGGATGAGCAGTTCTTC. The genes are TRBV24-1 and TRBJ2-1; D call uncertain. This CDR3 spans 13 amino acids. The V gene lost 1 base and the J gene lost 8 bases, with 8 bases spanning the gap. The germline V gene encodes CDR1 KGHDR and CDR2 SFDVKD.

This chain connects TRBV28 to TRBJ1-2, with D hard to call. Germline lookup yields CDR1 MDHEN and CDR2 SYDVKM. This CDR3 is 13 amino acids long. V was shortened by 6 bases and J by 2 bases, with 10 bases between the two germline ends. For the CDR3, the DNA is TGTGCCAGCAGCTTTGCGAAGAACTATGGCTACACCTTC. It specifies CASSFAKNYGYTF.

In nucleotides, the CDR3 is TGCGCCAGCAGCCAAGATCCGTTAGGGGTCACCTACACAGATACGCAGTATTTT. Translating it yields CASSQDPLGVTYTDTQYF. The chain joins TRBV4-1 to TRBJ2-3; the D gene is possibly TRBD1 (5 bases). The CDR3 loop spans 18 amino acids. CDR1 is MGHRA, CDR2 YSYEKL, per germline. The V and J ends lost 0 bases and 2 bases respectively, with 18 bases between them.

Many counts were recorded for this clone. This rearrangement joins TRBV5-1 to TRBJ2-1; 10 bases line up with TRBD2. The CDR3 is made up of 15 amino acids. CDR1 is SGHRS and CDR2 is YFSETQ in the germline V gene. V was clipped by 1 base and J by 3 bases; unmatched bases: 1. The chain's CDR3 is CASSLPSGGYNEQFF. The CDR3 nucleotides are TGCGCCAGCAGCTTGCCTAGCGGGGGCTACAATGAGCAGTTCTTC.

This chain uses TRBV21-1 with TRBJ1-1; the D call TRBD1 from the table was never checked on the DNA. TRBV21-1 is given as a pseudogene. The CDR3 contains 16 residues. The DNA of the CDR3 is TGTGCCAGCAGCAAAGCCTCAGGGGGTCTGAACACTGAAGCTTTCTTT. It yields the protein CASSKASGGLNTEAFF.

J is TRBJ2-4 and V is TRBV6-5, with D maybe TRBD1 (5 bases). The germline V gene has CDR1 MNHEY and CDR2 SVGAGI. The V and J ends lost 6 bases and 10 bases respectively, with 13 bases between them. The CDR3 has 12 residues. The CDR3 spells CASSYGQGIQYF. Here the CDR3 DNA reads TGTGCCAGCAGCTACGGCCAGGGAATTCAGTACTTC.

The chain is built from TRBV11-2 and TRBJ2-7, with D possibly matching TRBD1 (6 bases). The germline V and J ends were trimmed by 3 bases and 3 bases, with 9 bases remaining between them. This CDR3 is built from 13 residues. Germline V CDR1 and CDR2: SGHAT, FQNNGV. The CDR3 here is CASSLGALYEQYF. In DNA form, the CDR3 reads TGTGCCAGCAGCTTGGGGGCGCTCTACGAGCAGTACTTC.

J is TRBJ2-1 and V is TRBV4-3, with D perhaps TRBD2 (7 bases). This CDR3 has 16 residues. Germline CDR1 is LGHNA and CDR2 is YSLEER. Trimming stripped 2 bases from V and 8 bases from J, with 19 bases between. CDR3 region: CASSQKGGTGWYEQFF. The CDR3 DNA reads TGCGCCAGCAGCCAAAAGGGGGGGACCGGATGGTATGAGCAGTTCTTC.

The chain uses TRBV7-6 and TRBJ2-5, with 9 positions matching TRBD2. J was trimmed by 5 bases and V by 5 bases; bases with no gene match: 9. Germline CDR1 SGHVS, CDR2 FNYEAQ. The CDR3 covers 15 residues. Here the CDR3 DNA reads TGTGCCAGCAGCGCGACTGGGCGGGGGGGGGAGACCCAGTACTTC. It yields the protein CASSATGRGGETQYF.

The J gene is TRBJ2-3, the V gene TRBV7-3; 9 bases line up with TRBD2. Trimming took 2 bases from V and 4 from J; bases not matched to a gene: 7. Germline CDR1 reads SGHTA; CDR2 reads FQGTGA. This CDR3 has 16 residues. In DNA, the CDR3 is TGTGCCAGCAGCTTATTCGGCGGGGGGGCCCCAGATACGCAGTATTTT. As protein: CASSLFGGGAPDTQYF. Filled out from reference TRBV7-3 and TRBJ2-3, the complete variable domain reads GAGVSQTPSNKVTEKGKYVELRCDPISGHTALYWYRQSLGQGPEFLIYFQGTGAADDSGLPNDRFFAVRPEGSVSTLKIQRTERGDSAVYLCASSLFGGGAPDTQYFGPGTRLTVL.

This clone was detected only once. J is TRBJ2-1 and V is TRBV5-1, with 11 bases identical to TRBD2. V dropped 0 bases and J dropped 5; count of bases not matched to a gene: 7. The CDR3 extends over 17 amino acids. Germline V gives CDR1 SGHRS, CDR2 YFSETQ. CDR3 coding DNA: TGCGCCAGCAGCTTGGCTAAGGCTAGCGGGAGGCACAATGAGCAGTTCTTC. Its protein is CASSLAKASGRHNEQFF.

This chain connects TRBV5-1 to TRBJ2-6; perhaps TRBD1 as D (6 bases). V lost 0 bases and J lost 4, with 11 bases in between. Per the germline V gene, CDR1 is SGHRS and CDR2 is YFSETQ. The length of the CDR3 is 16 residues. This CDR3 is CASSLVGAQGANVLTF. CDR3 in DNA: TGCGCCAGCAGCTTGGTGGGGGCTCAAGGGGCCAACGTCCTGACTTTC.

This chain links TRBV7-2 with TRBJ2-1; D gene ambiguous. Germline CDR1 SGHTA, CDR2 FQGNSA. V shed 5 bases and J shed 4 bases, with 6 bases lying between them. This CDR3 has 12 amino acids. The CDR3, as DNA: TGTGCCAGCAGCCCGCGTTACAATGAGCAGTTCTTC. This codes for CASSPRYNEQFF.

The rearrangement joins TRBV5-1 to TRBJ2-1, with TRBD2 identical over 10 bases. Per germline, CDR1 SGHRS and CDR2 YFSETQ. The trim removed 4 bases at V and 2 bases at J, leaving 3 bases unmatched. The CDR3 length is 15 residues. The CDR3: CASSPTSGTYNEQFF. CDR3 nucleotide sequence: TGCGCCAGCAGCCCAACTAGCGGGACCTACAATGAGCAGTTCTTC.

CDR3 coding DNA: TGTGCCAGCAGCTTCCAGGGGAGGGGTGAAAAACTGTTTTTT. Encoded protein: CASSFQGRGEKLFF. V and J are TRBV7-9 and TRBJ1-4; the D gene is possibly TRBD1 (6 bases). Trimming removed 3 bases at V and 7 bases at J, with 12 bases between. CDR3 length equals 14 residues. In germline, CDR1 is SEHNR, CDR2 FQNEAQ (reference sequence). The whole variable domain, filled in from reference TRBV7-9 and TRBJ1-4, reads DTGVSQNPRHKITKRGQNVTFRCDPISEHNRLYWYRQTLGQGPEFLTYFQNEAQLEKSRLLSDRFSAERPKGSFSTLEIQRTEQGDSAMYLCASSFQGRGEKLFFGSGTQLSVL.

This clone showed up just a few times. The genes are TRBV7-9 and TRBJ2-1; 9 bases agree with TRBD2. Germline V CDR1 and CDR2: SEHNR, FQNEAQ (reference sequence). This CDR3 has 17 residues. V lost 5 bases, J lost 1 base, and 9 bases stayed unmatched. The CDR3 nucleotides are TGTGCCAGCAGCCCGAGGCGGGGGGGCCGGTCCTACAATGAGCAGTTCTTC. As protein: CASSPRRGGRSYNEQFF.

This clone has a single count. The chain has TRBV30 and TRBJ2-7; TRBD1 matches at 10 bases. Germline assignment: CDR1 GTSNPN and CDR2 SVGIG (reference sequence). Trimming took 0 bases from V and 4 from J; bases not matched to a gene: 6. The CDR3 totals 15 residues. CDR3 protein: CAWSVVGQGTYEQYF. As DNA, the CDR3 is TGTGCCTGGAGTGTAGTGGGACAGGGGACTTACGAGCAGTACTTC.

V usage is TRBV19 and J usage is TRBJ1-5, with unresolved D. The V gene's germline CDR1 is LNHDA and CDR2 SQIVND (reference sequence). Trimming took 3 bases from V and 2 from J, leaving 11 bases between them. The CDR3 contains 15 residues. The CDR3 loop reads CASSISDSGNQPQHF. The CDR3 bases are TGTGCCAGTAGTATTTCGGACTCCGGCAATCAGCCCCAGCATTTT. Full variable domain (outside the CDR3, taken from reference TRBV19 and TRBJ1-5): DGGITQSPKYLFRKEGQNVTLSCEQNLNHDAMYWYRQDPGQGLRLIYYSQIVNDFQKGDIAEGYSVSREKKESFPLTVTSAQKNPTAFYLCASSISDSGNQPQHFGDGTRLSIL.

This clone was counted a single time. The chain carries TRBV28 and TRBJ2-2; 10 bases are a match to TRBD1. The CDR3 contains 14 residues. Trimming took 5 bases from V and 10 from J; bases not matched to a gene: 7. The V gene's germline CDR1 is MDHEN and CDR2 SYDVKM. CDR3 residues: CASSAQTGGSELFF. In DNA form, the CDR3 reads TGTGCCAGCAGTGCCCAGACAGGGGGCTCGGAGCTGTTTTTT. Complete variable domain (other parts from reference TRBV28 and TRBJ2-2): DVKVTQSSRYLVKRTGEKVFLECVQDMDHENMFWYRQDPGLGLRLIYFSYDVKMKEKGDIPEGYSVSREKKERFSLILESASTNQTSMYLCASSAQTGGSELFFGEGSRLTVL.